The 29 T cell receptor beta chains reported below all come from one sample, sequenced in a study of T cells in women clearing cervical HPV infection. Only in-frame clones appear in the TCRdb table, and some are missing; sequencing was by immunoSEQ multiplex PCR. Its clone listing holds tens of thousands of clones. The material sequenced was blood buffy coat. The receptors originated from a woman aged 18 to 75 with a cervical HPV16 infection that either progressed to CIN3+ or cleared (not recorded which).

The CDR3 region is CASSSPGQNYGYTF. The part of the CDR3 DNA that was read is TGCGCCAGCAGCTCCCCGGGACAGAACTATGGC. V and J are TRBV5-1 and TRBJ1-2; 7 bases fit TRBD1. The CDR3 extends 3 residues past the end of the read, so its final part is completed from the germline J gene. This CDR3 has 14 residues. CDR1 and CDR2 from the germline V gene are SGHRS and YFSETQ. Trimming took 3 bases from V and 2 from J; bases not matched to a gene: 4.

As for this clone: With the read ending 3 residues before the CDR3 end, the germline J gene is used to fill in that end. The chain uses TRBV20-1 and TRBJ2-5; a weak D match, TRBD1 (7 bases). V dropped 5 bases and J dropped 2 bases, with 12 bases sitting between them. The CDR3 consists of 13 residues. CDR1 and CDR2 (germline): DFQATT, SNEGSKA (reference sequence). Incomplete CDR3 DNA: TGCAGTGCTGGAGGGGGCCGTCAAGAGACC. This sequence encodes CSAGGGRQET. The full-length CDR3 reads as CSAGGGRQETQYF.

A remark on this clone: The read terminates 3 residues ahead of where the CDR3 ends, so the germline J gene completes it. This chain joins TRBV7-2 and TRBJ1-2, with D hard to call. The germline CDR1 and CDR2 sequences are SGHTA and FQGNSA. The CDR3 loop spans 12 amino acids. Trimming pared 3 bases from V and 4 bases from J, leaving 6 bases between. CDR3 DNA (partial): TGTGCCAGCAGCTTCCAAGCCTATGGC. Its translation is CASSFQAYG. The CDR3 as a whole reads CASSFQAYGYTF.

As to this clone: The read ends 3 residues shy of where the CDR3 ends; the end is completed using the germline J gene. The chain couples TRBV7-9 to TRBJ2-5, with D tentatively TRBD1 (5 bases). The V end was cut by 0 bases, the J end by 5 bases, with 10 bases between. CDR1 is SEHNR, CDR2 FQNEAQ, per germline (reference sequence). The CDR3 sequence is 14 residues long. CDR3 protein: CASSLADSWETQYF. Partial CDR3 DNA: TGTGCCAGCAGCTTAGCAGACAGCTGGGAGACC. The full variable domain, completed using reference TRBV7-9 and TRBJ2-5, is DTGVSQNPRHKITKRGQNVTFRCDPISEHNRLYWYRQTLGQGPEFLTYFQNEAQLEKSRLLSDRFSAERPKGSFSTLEIQRTEQGDSAMYLCASSLADSWETQYFGPGTRLLVL.

As regards this clone: The read ends 3 residues shy of where the CDR3 ends; the end is completed using the germline J gene. The chain combines TRBV10-1 with TRBJ1-1; perhaps TRBD1 as D (5 bases). Germline CDR1 WNHNN, CDR2 SYGVQD (reference sequence). V was pared by 5 bases and J by 1 base, with 8 bases between. The CDR3 totals 13 residues. The DNA read from the CDR3 is TGCGCCAGCAGTTTAGGACAGAACACTGAA. Amino acids: CASSLGQNTE. The CDR3 in full is CASSLGQNTEAFF.

Concerning this clone itself: The observed sequence ends 3 residues before the CDR3 terminus, with the missing tail filled in from the germline J gene. The V call is TRBV29-1, the J call TRBJ2-4, with D unclear. The CDR3 covers 12 residues. The germline CDR1 and CDR2 sequences are SQVTM and ANQGSEA. Trimming took 3 bases from V and 8 from J, leaving 11 bases between them. The part of the CDR3 DNA that was read is TGCAGCGTTGAGGCAGGATTGGACATT. Translating gives CSVEAGLDI. The whole CDR3 sequence is CSVEAGLDIQYF.

Comments on this clone: The read stops 3 residues short of the end of the CDR3; the missing end is completed from the germline J gene. The chain carries TRBV20-1 and TRBJ2-1; 8 bases are a match to TRBD1. With V trimmed by 6 bases and J by 5 bases, 12 bases remained unmatched. The CDR3 runs 15 residues. From germline, CDR1 is DFQATT and CDR2 SNEGSKA (reference sequence). CDR3 protein: CSAPKTGALNNEQFF. Partial CDR3 DNA: TGCAGTGCCCCTAAGACAGGGGCCCTGAACAATGAG.

Comments on this clone: From the germline J gene comes the end of the CDR3, since the read stops 3 residues before it. The V and J genes are TRBV29-1 and TRBJ1-2; 7 bases map to TRBD1. CDR1 and CDR2 from the germline V gene are SQVTM and ANQGSEA. V trimming: 8 bases; J trimming: 6 bases; junction bases outside the gene matches: 6. The CDR3 is 11 amino acids. The CDR3 loop is CSHGQANGYTF. The sequenced part of the CDR3 DNA is TGCAGCCACGGACAGGCCAATGGC. The whole variable domain, filled in from reference TRBV29-1 and TRBJ1-2, reads SAVISQKPSRDICQRGTSLTIQCQVDSQVTMMFWYRQQPGQSLTLIATANQGSEATYESGFVIDKFPISRPNLTFSTLTVSNMSPEDSSIYLCSHGQANGYTFGSGTRLTVV.

With regard to this clone: The CDR3 goes on 3 residues after the read ends, and that part is filled in from the germline J gene. The rearrangement uses TRBV20-1 and TRBJ2-7; the match to TRBD1 covers 9 bases. V dropped 2 bases and J dropped 4; count of bases not matched to a gene: 9. This CDR3 has 15 amino acids. Per the germline V gene, CDR1 is DFQATT and CDR2 is SNEGSKA (reference sequence). CDR3 amino acids: CSARPNRGPRYEQYF. The DNA read from the CDR3 is TGCAGTGCTAGACCTAACAGGGGGCCTAGGTACGAG.

Regarding this clone: The read finishes 3 residues shy of the CDR3 end, and the germline J gene is used to complete it. This chain joins TRBV11-3 and TRBJ2-7, with TRBD1 identical over 10 bases. The germline gives CDR1 SGHNT, CDR2 YENEEA. The CDR3 length is 15 residues. V lost 5 bases, J lost 5 bases, and 9 bases stayed unmatched. The CDR3 sequence: CASSVTGTGAHEQYF. The sequenced part of the CDR3 DNA is TGTGCCAGCAGCGTTACCGGGACAGGGGCCCACGAG.

To note about this clone: With the read ending 3 residues before the CDR3 end, the germline J gene is used to fill in that end. The chain joins TRBV11-2 to TRBJ1-6; a possible D gene is TRBD1 (5 bases). The germline V gene encodes CDR1 SGHAT and CDR2 FQNNGV. The CDR3 is 14 residues long. Deletions cut 3 bases from V and 6 bases from J, with 9 bases between. The CDR3 DNA, read in part, is TGTGCCAGCAGCTTGAAAGGGGTTAATTCACCC. Translating gives CASSLKGVNSP. Given in full, the CDR3 is CASSLKGVNSPLHF.

With regard to this clone: The read terminates 3 residues ahead of where the CDR3 ends, so the germline J gene completes it. The V gene is TRBV5-1, the J gene TRBJ2-3, with 8 bases fitting TRBD2. Germline CDR1 and CDR2: SGHRS and YFSETQ. V shed 4 bases and J 3 bases; nucleotides not matched to a gene: 7. CDR3 length: 15 amino acids. The sequenced CDR3 bases are TGCGCCAGCAGCGACCAGCGGGGGAGAACAGATACG. It yields the protein CASSDQRGRTDT. The entire CDR3 protein is CASSDQRGRTDTQYF.

Comment on this clone: The observed sequence ends 3 residues before the CDR3 terminus, with the missing tail filled in from the germline J gene. The rearrangement links TRBV20-1 to TRBJ2-7; D unclear. The CDR3 has 11 residues. Trimming shortened V by 1 base and J by 6 bases, and 7 bases separated the two germline ends. Germline V lookup: CDR1 DFQATT, CDR2 SNEGSKA (reference sequence). The CDR3 reads CSARGYGEQYF. CDR3 DNA, as far as it was read: TGCAGTGCTAGAGGATACGGCGAG.

About this clone itself: Sequencing ends 3 residues short of the CDR3 end; the germline J gene provides the rest. The rearrangement uses TRBV19 and TRBJ2-3; D call uncertain. The V end was cut by 0 bases, the J end by 2 bases, with 18 bases between. The germline V gene encodes CDR1 LNHDA and CDR2 SQIVND (reference sequence). This CDR3 is built from 18 residues. CDR3 DNA (partial): TGTGCCAGTAGTATAGATACAGACCGAATCTACTTCACAGATACG. Protein product: CASSIDTDRIYFTDT. The full CDR3 is CASSIDTDRIYFTDTQYF.

In the case of this clone: The CDR3 is cut off 3 residues early in the read; its end comes from the germline J gene. Other DNA sequences within the sample encode an identical CDR3. This chain links TRBV18 with TRBJ2-7; 10 positions match TRBD1. This CDR3 comprises 14 residues. V gave up 3 bases and J gave up 6 bases; unmatched junction bases: 5. Germline V CDR1 and CDR2: KGHSH, LQKENI. CDR3 DNA, as far as it was read: TGTGCCAGCTCACCCGGGACAGGGGCCGGCGAG. Translated: CASSPGTGAGE. The whole CDR3 sequence is CASSPGTGAGEQYF.

In the case of this clone: The sequence runs out 3 residues before the end of the CDR3; the remainder is reconstructed from the germline J gene. The chain combines TRBV7-8 with TRBJ2-5, with no clear D. Germline CDR1 SGHVS, CDR2 FQNEAQ. V was trimmed by 5 bases and J by 4 bases, leaving 8 bases between them. CDR3 length equals 12 residues. The DNA read from the CDR3 is TGTGCCAGCAGCCTAATACGAGAGACC. Protein sequence: CASSLIRET. The full CDR3 reads CASSLIRETQYF.

Turning to this clone: Sequencing ends 3 residues short of the CDR3 end; the germline J gene provides the rest. The sample carries other DNA sequences with the same CDR3. J is TRBJ1-2 and V is TRBV19, with 10 bases aligning to TRBD1. V dropped 4 bases and J dropped 6; count of bases not matched to a gene: 11. This CDR3 has 16 amino acids. Germline V gives CDR1 LNHDA, CDR2 SQIVND (reference sequence). The CDR3 sequence: CASSRGPLTGGDGYTF. The CDR3 DNA, read in part, is TGTGCCAGTAGTAGGGGCCCCCTGACAGGGGGCGATGGC.

Concerning this clone: The read falls 3 residues short of the CDR3 end, and the missing part is taken from the germline J gene. The chain links TRBV5-1 to TRBJ1-3; D may be TRBD1 (5 bases). Germline loops: CDR1 SGHRS, CDR2 YFSETQ. This CDR3 contains 16 residues. The ends were cut back, 1 base at V and 0 bases at J, with 11 bases in the middle. CDR3 DNA (partial): TGCGCCAGCAGCTTGAAGGGGACTAGCTCTGGAAACACC. This gives the protein CASSLKGTSSGNT. The CDR3 as a whole reads CASSLKGTSSGNTIYF.

Turning to this clone: With the read ending 3 residues before the CDR3 end, the germline J gene is used to fill in that end. This sequence joins TRBV12-3 or TRBV12-4 and TRBJ2-3, with D maybe TRBD2 (7 bases). The CDR3 has 16 residues. V lost 1 base and J lost 4, with 15 bases in between. CDR3 DNA (partial): TGTGCCAGCAGTTTAGAGGGGGGGGGCAGATCAGATACG. It encodes CASSLEGGGRSDT. The complete CDR3 protein is CASSLEGGGRSDTQYF.

About this clone itself: The CDR3 end lies 3 residues beyond the end of the read and is filled in from the germline J gene. The J gene is TRBJ1-2, the V gene TRBV28, with D perhaps TRBD1 (5 bases). The CDR3 has 15 amino acids. From germline, CDR1 is MDHEN and CDR2 SYDVKM. Between the trimmed V and J ends, which lost 2 bases and 2 bases, there was a span of 12 bases. CDR3 DNA (partial): TGTGCCAGCAGTTTAAGGCAGGGAGACAACTATGGC. It specifies CASSLRQGDNYG. The entire CDR3 protein is CASSLRQGDNYGYTF.

To note about this clone: The CDR3 end is not reached by the read, which stops 3 residues before it; the germline J gene fills it in. V usage is TRBV29-1 and J usage is TRBJ2-5; D is unresolved. The CDR3 covers 13 residues. Trimming shortened V by 2 bases and J by 5 bases, and 12 bases separated the two germline ends. Germline V gene lookup returns CDR1 SQVTM and CDR2 ANQGSEA. The DNA read from the CDR3 is TGCAGCGTTGAACCCAGACTGGAGGAGACC. Translation: CSVEPRLEET. The CDR3, in full, reads CSVEPRLEETQYF.

Comments on this clone: The junction departs from germline at one end; a sequencing error may be responsible. The observed sequence ends 3 residues before the CDR3 terminus, with the missing tail filled in from the germline J gene. This rearrangement joins TRBV4-2 to TRBJ2-5; a weak D match, TRBD1 (6 bases). The CDR3 totals 15 residues. CDR1 is LGHNA, CDR2 YNFKEQ, per germline. Partial CDR3 DNA: TGCGCCAGCAGCCAAGATAGGACAGACCAAGAGACC. Its translation: CASSQDRTDQET. The full CDR3 protein is CASSQDRTDQETQYF.

With regard to this clone: Coverage ceases 3 residues before the CDR3 finishes, and the germline J gene fills in the end. The V gene is TRBV20-1, the J gene TRBJ1-1; D ambiguous. Trimming removed 3 bases at V and 3 bases at J, with 5 bases between. CDR1 and CDR2 from the germline V gene are DFQATT and SNEGSKA (reference sequence). CDR3 length: 11 amino acids. The CDR3 loop is CSASRDTEAFF. The CDR3 bases that were read are TGCAGTGCTAGTCGGGACACTGAA.

Regarding this clone: The junction departs from the called germline gene at one end, perhaps through a read error. The CDR3 end lies 3 residues beyond the end of the read and is filled in from the germline J gene. V is TRBV4-2 and J is TRBJ1-1; 8 bases agree with TRBD1. Germline loops: CDR1 LGHNA, CDR2 YNFKEQ. The CDR3 has 18 amino acids. CDR3 bases read: TGCGCCAGCAGCCCCGGAAACGGGGGCAGGGGGCTGTTCACTGAA. It yields the protein CASSPGNGGRGLFTE. The full CDR3 sequence reads CASSPGNGGRGLFTEAFF.

Notes on this clone: The read comes to an end 3 residues before the CDR3 does, leaving the germline J gene to fill in the end. The V gene is TRBV5-1, the J gene TRBJ1-3, with 7 bases fitting TRBD1. The ends lost 0 bases at V and 3 bases at J; junction bases unmatched: 0. The germline CDR1 and CDR2 sequences are SGHRS and YFSETQ. The length of the CDR3 is 14 residues. CDR3 amino acids: CASSLGQGGNTIYF. The CDR3 bases that were read are TGCGCCAGCAGCTTGGGACAGGGTGGAAACACC.

As for this clone: The CDR3 is cut off 3 residues early in the read; its end comes from the germline J gene. This chain connects TRBV5-1 to TRBJ2-1; the match to TRBD1 covers 7 bases. V shed 2 bases and J 0 bases; nucleotides not matched to a gene: 2. Germline-derived CDR1 and CDR2 are SGHRS and YFSETQ. The CDR3 has 15 amino acids. CDR3 loop: CASSLGTDSYNEQFF. CDR3 DNA (partial): TGCGCCAGCAGCTTAGGGACAGACTCCTACAATGAG.

On this clone: The CDR3 end is not reached by the read, which stops 3 residues before it; the germline J gene fills it in. The chain joins TRBV19 to TRBJ1-1; unclear D gene. With 6 bases removed from V and 1 base from J, the gap between germline ends came to 9 bases. Germline assignment: CDR1 LNHDA and CDR2 SQIVND (reference sequence). This CDR3 has 13 residues. The CDR3 sequence: CASSRWRNTEAFF. Partial CDR3 DNA: TGTGCCAGTAGCAGGTGGCGGAACACTGAA.

Turning to this clone: The CDR3 end is not reached by the read, which stops 3 residues before it; the germline J gene fills it in. Other DNA sequences within the sample encode an identical CDR3. The J gene is TRBJ1-5, the V gene TRBV18; 7 bases map to TRBD1. This CDR3 is built from 15 residues. The germline CDR1 and CDR2 sequences are KGHSH and LQKENI. With 0 bases clipped from V and 7 bases from J, the junction kept 6 bases outside the gene matches. CDR3 DNA, as far as it was read: TGTGCCAGCTCACCACCGGGCCAGGGGGGACAGCCC. It is translated as CASSPPGQGGQP. The entire CDR3 protein is CASSPPGQGGQPQHF.

Points on this clone: The observed sequence ends 3 residues before the CDR3 terminus, with the missing tail filled in from the germline J gene. J is TRBJ1-3 and V is TRBV13, with D uncertain. The germline V and J ends were trimmed by 5 bases and 0 bases, with 11 bases remaining between them. The length of the CDR3 is 15 residues. CDR1 is PRHDT, CDR2 FYEKMQ, per germline (reference sequence). CDR3 sequence: CASSKAPTSGNTIYF. The sequenced part of the CDR3 DNA is TGTGCCAGCAGCAAAGCCCCCACCTCTGGAAACACC.